This T cell receptor beta chain was obtained from a study of blood T cell repertoires in COVID-19. About the research overall: Whether acute or convalescent, the COVID-19 samples came from the United States, Italy and Spain. PBMCs, B-cell-depleted T cells, or T cells were the source of the cDNA or gDNA that made up the material.

In the study's own analysis: Reference gene primer amplification gave estimated nucleated cell counts. The table came from immunoSEQ multiplex PCR; TCRdb's copy has only in-frame clones and leaves some out. That table is the source of V, J and clone size, and D and trimming were worked out from the DNA. The sample lists roughly 70,000 clones, 80% to 90% occurring once. This CDR3 comprises 14 residues. In germline, CDR1 is SEHNR, CDR2 FQNEAQ (reference sequence). V shed 4 bases and J shed 1 base, with 10 bases lying between them. The clonotype originates from a woman of 80 years or more with active COVID-19. Sequencing was carried out using peripheral blood. The genes are TRBV7-9 and TRBJ2-5; TRBD2 is a possible D gene (7 bases). Here the CDR3 reads CASSWGGPQETQYF. The DNA of the CDR3 is TGTGCCAGCAGCTGGGGGGGGCCCCAAGAGACCCAGTACTTC.